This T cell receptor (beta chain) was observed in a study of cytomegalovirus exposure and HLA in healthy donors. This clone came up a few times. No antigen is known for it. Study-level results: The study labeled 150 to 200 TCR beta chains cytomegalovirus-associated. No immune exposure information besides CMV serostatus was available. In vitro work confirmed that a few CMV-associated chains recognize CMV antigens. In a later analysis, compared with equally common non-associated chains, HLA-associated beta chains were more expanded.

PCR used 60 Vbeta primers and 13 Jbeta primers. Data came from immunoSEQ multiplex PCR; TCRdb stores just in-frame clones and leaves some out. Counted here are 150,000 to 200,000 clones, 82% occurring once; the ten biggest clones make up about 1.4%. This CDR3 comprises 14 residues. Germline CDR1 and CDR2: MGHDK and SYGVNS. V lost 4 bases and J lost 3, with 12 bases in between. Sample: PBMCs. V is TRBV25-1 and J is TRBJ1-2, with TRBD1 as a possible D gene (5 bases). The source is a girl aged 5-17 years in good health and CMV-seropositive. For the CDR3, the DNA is TGTGCCAGCAGTGCCATCGACAGAGACTATGGCTACACCTTC. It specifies CASSAIDRDYGYTF.